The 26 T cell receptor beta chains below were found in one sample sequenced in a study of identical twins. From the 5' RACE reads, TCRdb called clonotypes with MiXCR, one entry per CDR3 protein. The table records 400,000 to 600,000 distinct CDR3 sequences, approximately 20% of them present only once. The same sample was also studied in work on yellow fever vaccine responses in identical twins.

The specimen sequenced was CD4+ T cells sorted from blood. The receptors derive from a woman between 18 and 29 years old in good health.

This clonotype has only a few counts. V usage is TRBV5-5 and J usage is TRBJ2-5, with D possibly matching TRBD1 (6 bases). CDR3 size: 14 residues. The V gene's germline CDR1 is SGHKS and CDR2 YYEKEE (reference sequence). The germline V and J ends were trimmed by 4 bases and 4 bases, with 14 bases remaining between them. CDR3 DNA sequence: TGTGCCAGCAGCCCTTCAGGGGATAGAGAGACCCAGTACTTC. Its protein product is CASSPSGDRETQYF.

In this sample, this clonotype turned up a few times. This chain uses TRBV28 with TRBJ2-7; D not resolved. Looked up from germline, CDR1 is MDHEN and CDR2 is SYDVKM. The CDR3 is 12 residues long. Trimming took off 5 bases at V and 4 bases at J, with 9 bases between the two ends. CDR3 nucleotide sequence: TGTGCCAGCAGTCTCCAATTGTACGAGCAGTACTTC. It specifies CASSLQLYEQYF.

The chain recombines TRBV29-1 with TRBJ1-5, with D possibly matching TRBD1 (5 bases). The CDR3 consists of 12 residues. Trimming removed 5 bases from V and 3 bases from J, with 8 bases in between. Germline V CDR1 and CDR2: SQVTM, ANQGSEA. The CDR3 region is CSVRDYNQPQHF. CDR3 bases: TGCAGCGTTCGGGACTACAATCAGCCCCAGCATTTT.

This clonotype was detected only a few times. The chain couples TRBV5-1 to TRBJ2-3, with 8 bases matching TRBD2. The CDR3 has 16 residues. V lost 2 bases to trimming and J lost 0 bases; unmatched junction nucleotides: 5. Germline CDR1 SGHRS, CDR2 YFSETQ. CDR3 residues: CASSLFTGGSTDTQYF. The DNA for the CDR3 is TGCGCCAGCAGCTTATTTACGGGAGGGAGCACAGATACGCAGTATTTT.

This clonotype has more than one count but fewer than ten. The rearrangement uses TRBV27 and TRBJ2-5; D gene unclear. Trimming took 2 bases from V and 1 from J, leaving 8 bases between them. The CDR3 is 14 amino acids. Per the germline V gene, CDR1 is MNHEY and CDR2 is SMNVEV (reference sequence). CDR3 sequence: CASSLRSPQETQYF. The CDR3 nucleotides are TGTGCCAGCAGTTTACGGTCCCCCCAAGAGACCCAGTACTTC.

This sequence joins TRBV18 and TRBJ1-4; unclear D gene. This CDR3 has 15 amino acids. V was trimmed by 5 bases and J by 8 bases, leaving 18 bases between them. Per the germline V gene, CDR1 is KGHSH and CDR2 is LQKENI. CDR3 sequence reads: CASSGTTTPREKLFF. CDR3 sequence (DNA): TGTGCCAGCTCAGGCACGACCACCCCGAGGGAAAAACTGTTTTTT.

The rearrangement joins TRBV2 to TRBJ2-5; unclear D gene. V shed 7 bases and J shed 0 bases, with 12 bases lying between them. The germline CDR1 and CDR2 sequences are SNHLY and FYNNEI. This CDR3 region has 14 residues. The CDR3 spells CASNFAPYQETQYF. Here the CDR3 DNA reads TGTGCCAGCAATTTTGCCCCGTACCAAGAGACCCAGTACTTC. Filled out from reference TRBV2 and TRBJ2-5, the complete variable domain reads EPEVTQTPSHQVTQMGQEVILRCVPISNHLYFYWYRQILGQKVEFLVSFYNNEISEKSEIFDDQFSVERPDGSNFTLKIRSTKLEDSAMYFCASNFAPYQETQYFGPGTRLLVL.

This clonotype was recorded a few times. The chain's CDR3 is CASSLTGLPQETQYF. For the CDR3, the DNA is TGCGCCAGCAGCTTAACGGGACTGCCACAAGAGACCCAGTACTTC. The chain recombines TRBV5-1 with TRBJ2-5; perhaps TRBD2 as D (6 bases). V lost 2 bases and J lost 2, with 13 bases in between. The CDR3 covers 15 residues. Germline CDR1 SGHRS, CDR2 YFSETQ.

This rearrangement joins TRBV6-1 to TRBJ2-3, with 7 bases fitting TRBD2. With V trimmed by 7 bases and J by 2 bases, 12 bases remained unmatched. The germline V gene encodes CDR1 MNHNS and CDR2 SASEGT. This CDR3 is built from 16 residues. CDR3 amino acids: CASTTAASGTTDTQYF. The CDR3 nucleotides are TGTGCCAGCACCACTGCGGCTAGCGGTACCACAGATACGCAGTATTTT.

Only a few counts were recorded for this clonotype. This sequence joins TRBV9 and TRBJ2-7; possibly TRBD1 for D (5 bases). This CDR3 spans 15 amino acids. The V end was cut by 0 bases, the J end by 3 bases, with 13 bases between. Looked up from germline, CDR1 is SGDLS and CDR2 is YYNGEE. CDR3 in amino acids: CASSVADIGVYEQYF. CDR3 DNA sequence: TGTGCCAGCAGCGTAGCGGACATTGGCGTCTACGAGCAGTACTTC.

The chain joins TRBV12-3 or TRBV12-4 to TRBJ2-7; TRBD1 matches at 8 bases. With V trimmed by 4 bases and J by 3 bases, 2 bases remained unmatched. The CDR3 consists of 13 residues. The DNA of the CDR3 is TGTGCCAGCAGTTACAGGGGGATCTACGAGCAGTACTTC. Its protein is CASSYRGIYEQYF.

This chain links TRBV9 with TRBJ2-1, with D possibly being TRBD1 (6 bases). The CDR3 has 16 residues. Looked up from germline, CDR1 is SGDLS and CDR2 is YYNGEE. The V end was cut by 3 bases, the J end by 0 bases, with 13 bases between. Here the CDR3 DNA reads TGTGCCAGCAGCGCCAGGGGTTCGAGCTCCTACAATGAGCAGTTCTTC. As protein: CASSARGSSSYNEQFF. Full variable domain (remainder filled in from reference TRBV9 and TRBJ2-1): DSGVTQTPKHLITATGQRVTLRCSPRSGDLSVYWYQQSLDQGLQFLIQYYNGEERAKGNILERFSAQQFPDLHSELNLSSLELGDSALYFCASSARGSSSYNEQFFGPGTRLTVL.

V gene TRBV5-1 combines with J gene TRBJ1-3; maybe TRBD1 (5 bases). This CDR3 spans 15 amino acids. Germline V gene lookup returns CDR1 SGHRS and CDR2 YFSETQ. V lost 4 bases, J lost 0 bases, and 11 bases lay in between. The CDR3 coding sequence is TGCGCCAGCAGCGGGACCGCGAGCTCTGGAAACACCATATATTTT. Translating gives CASSGTASSGNTIYF.

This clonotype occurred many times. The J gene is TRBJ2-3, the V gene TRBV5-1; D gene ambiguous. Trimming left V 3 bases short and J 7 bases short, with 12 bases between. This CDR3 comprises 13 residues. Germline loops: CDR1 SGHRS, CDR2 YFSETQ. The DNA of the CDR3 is TGCGCCAGCAGCTCCGTCGCTTCAAATACGCAGTATTTT. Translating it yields CASSSVASNTQYF.

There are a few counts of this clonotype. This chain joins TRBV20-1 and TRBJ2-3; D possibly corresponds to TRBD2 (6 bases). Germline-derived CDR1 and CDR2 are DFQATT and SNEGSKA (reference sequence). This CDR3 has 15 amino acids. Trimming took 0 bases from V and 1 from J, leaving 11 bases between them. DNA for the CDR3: TGCAGTGCTAGAGATGGGAGGTCGGGCACAGATACGCAGTATTTT. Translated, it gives CSARDGRSGTDTQYF.

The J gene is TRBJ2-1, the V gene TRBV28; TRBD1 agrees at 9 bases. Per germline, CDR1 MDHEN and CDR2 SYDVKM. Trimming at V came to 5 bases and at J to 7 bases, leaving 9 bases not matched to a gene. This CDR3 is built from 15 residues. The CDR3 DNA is TGTGCCAGCAGTACCGGGACAGGGAGGTCAAATGAGCAGTTCTTC. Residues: CASSTGTGRSNEQFF. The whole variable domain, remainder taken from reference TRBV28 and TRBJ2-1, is DVKVTQSSRYLVKRTGEKVFLECVQDMDHENMFWYRQDPGLGLRLIYFSYDVKMKEKGDIPEGYSVSREKKERFSLILESASTNQTSMYLCASSTGTGRSNEQFFGPGTRLTVL.

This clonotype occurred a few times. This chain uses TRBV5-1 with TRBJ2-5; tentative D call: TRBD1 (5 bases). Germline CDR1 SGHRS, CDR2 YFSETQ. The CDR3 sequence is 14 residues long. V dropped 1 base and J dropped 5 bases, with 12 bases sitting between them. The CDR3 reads CASSLLTDRETQYF. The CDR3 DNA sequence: TGCGCCAGCAGCTTGTTGACAGATAGGGAGACCCAGTACTTC. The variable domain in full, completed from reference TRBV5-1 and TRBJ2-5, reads KAGVTQTPRYLIKTRGQQVTLSCSPISGHRSVSWYQQTPGQGLQFLFEYFSETQRNKGNFPGRFSGRQFSNSRSEMNVSTLELGDSALYLCASSLLTDRETQYFGPGTRLLVL.

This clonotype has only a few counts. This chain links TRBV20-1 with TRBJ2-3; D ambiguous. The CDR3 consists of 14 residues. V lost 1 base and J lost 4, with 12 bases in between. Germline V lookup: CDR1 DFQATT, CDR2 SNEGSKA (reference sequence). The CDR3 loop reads CSARVGPRADTQYF. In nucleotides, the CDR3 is TGCAGTGCTAGAGTAGGGCCTAGGGCAGATACGCAGTATTTT.

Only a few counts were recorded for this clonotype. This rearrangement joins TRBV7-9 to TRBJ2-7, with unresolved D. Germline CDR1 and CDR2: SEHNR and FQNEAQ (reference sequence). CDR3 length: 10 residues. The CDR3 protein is CVRYGYEQYV. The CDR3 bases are TGTGTTAGATATGGATACGAGCAGTACGTC.

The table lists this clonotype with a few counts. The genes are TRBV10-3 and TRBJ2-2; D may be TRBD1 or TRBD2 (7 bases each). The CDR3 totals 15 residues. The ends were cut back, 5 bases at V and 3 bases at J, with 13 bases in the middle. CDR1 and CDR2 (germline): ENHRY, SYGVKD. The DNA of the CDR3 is TGTGCCATCAGTATAGCAGGGGGGGACACCGGGGAGCTGTTTTTT. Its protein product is CAISIAGGDTGELFF.

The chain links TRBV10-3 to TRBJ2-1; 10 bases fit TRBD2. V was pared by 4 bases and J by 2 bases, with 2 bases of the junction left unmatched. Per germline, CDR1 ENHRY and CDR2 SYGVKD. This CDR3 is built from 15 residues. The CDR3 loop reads CAISALAGAYNEQFF. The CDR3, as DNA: TGTGCCATCAGTGCCCTAGCGGGAGCCTACAATGAGCAGTTCTTC.

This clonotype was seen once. CDR3 sequence: CATSRDRGLQSVAQYF. The CDR3 nucleotides are TGTGCCACCAGCAGAGATCGGGGACTTCAATCTGTGGCCCAGTACTTC. The chain combines TRBV15 with TRBJ2-5; weak D call: TRBD2 (6 bases). Germline-derived CDR1 and CDR2 are LNHNV and YYDKDF (reference sequence). The germline V and J ends were trimmed by 0 bases and 9 bases, with 20 bases remaining between them. The CDR3 is 16 amino acids.

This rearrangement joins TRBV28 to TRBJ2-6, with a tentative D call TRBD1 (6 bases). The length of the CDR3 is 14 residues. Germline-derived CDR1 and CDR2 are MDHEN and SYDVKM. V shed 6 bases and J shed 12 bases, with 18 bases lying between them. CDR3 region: CASRFTRARGVLTF. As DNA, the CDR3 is TGTGCCAGCAGATTTACCCGGGCCAGGGGCGTCCTGACTTTC. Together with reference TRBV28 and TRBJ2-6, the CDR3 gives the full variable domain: DVKVTQSSRYLVKRTGEKVFLECVQDMDHENMFWYRQDPGLGLRLIYFSYDVKMKEKGDIPEGYSVSREKKERFSLILESASTNQTSMYLCASRFTRARGVLTFGAGSRLTVL.

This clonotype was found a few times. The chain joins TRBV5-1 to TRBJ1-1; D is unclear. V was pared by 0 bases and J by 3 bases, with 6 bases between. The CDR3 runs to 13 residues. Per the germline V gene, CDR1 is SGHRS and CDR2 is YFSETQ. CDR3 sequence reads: CASSLGVDTEAFF. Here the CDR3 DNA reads TGCGCCAGCAGCTTGGGGGTTGACACTGAAGCTTTCTTT.

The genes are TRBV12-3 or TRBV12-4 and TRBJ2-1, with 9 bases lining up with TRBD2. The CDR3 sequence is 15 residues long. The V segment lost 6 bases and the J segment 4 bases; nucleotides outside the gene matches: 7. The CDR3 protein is CASRMTSGAYNEQFF. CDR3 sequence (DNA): TGTGCCAGCAGAATGACTAGCGGCGCGTACAATGAGCAGTTCTTC.

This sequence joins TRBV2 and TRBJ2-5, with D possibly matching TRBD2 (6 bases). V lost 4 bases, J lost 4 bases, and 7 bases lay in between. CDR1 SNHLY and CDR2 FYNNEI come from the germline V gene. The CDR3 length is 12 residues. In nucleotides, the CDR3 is TGTGCCAGCAGTGCGGGGGTAGAGACCCAGTACTTC. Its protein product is CASSAGVETQYF.